The text below deals with one TCR beta chain. Its antigen is undetermined. TCRdb processed the RT-PCR reads anew with MiXCR; each CDR3 protein has one entry. The sample lists roughly 790,000 distinct CDR3 sequences, 21% occurring once. This sample is part of a study of response to subunit inactivated influenza vaccine. Findings and limits, study-wide: It was suggested by the authors that few new T cells are recruited by each seasonal influenza vaccination.

The sequence came from a man over 45 who received an inactivated influenza vaccine. Material: PBMCs from blood, obtained more than 4 days after vaccination.

CDR3 nucleotide sequence: TGTGCCAGCAGCTCCGGGACAGGGTTTTCACCCCTCCACTTT. It yields the protein CASSSGTGFSPLHF. J is TRBJ1-6 and V is TRBV7-6; 9 bases match TRBD1. Germline lookup yields CDR1 SGHVS and CDR2 FNYEAQ. V was pared by 4 bases and J by 9 bases, with 4 bases of the junction left unmatched. The CDR3 runs 14 residues.